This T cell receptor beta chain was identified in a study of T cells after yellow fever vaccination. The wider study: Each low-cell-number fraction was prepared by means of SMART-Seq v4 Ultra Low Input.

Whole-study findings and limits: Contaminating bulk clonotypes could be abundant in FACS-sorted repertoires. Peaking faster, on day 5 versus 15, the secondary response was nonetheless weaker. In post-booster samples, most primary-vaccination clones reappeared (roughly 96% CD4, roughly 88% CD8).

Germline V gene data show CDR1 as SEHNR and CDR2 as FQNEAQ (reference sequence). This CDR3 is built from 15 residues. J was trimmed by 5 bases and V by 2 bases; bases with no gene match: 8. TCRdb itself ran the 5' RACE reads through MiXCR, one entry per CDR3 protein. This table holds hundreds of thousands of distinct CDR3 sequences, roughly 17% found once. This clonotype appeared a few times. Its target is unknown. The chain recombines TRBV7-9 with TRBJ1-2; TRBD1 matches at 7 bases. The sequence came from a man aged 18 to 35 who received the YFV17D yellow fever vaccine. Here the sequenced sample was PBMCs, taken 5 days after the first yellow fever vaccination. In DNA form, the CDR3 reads TGTGCCAGCAGCTTATCCGACAGGGCTGGGTATGGCTACACCTTC. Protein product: CASSLSDRAGYGYTF. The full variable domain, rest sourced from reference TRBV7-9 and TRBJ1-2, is DTGVSQNPRHKITKRGQNVTFRCDPISEHNRLYWYRQTLGQGPEFLTYFQNEAQLEKSRLLSDRFSAERPKGSFSTLEIQRTEQGDSAMYLCASSLSDRAGYGYTFGSGTRLTVV.